This T cell receptor (beta chain) was observed in a study of beta chain features in type 1 diabetes. Notes on the study in general: PCR could preferentially amplify shorter templates, alike in patients and controls. Type 1 diabetes patients had moderately but significantly shorter TCRB CDR3s in all four CD4+ subsets.

The investigators reverse transcribed all of the isolated RNA, so they sequenced expressed TCRB transcripts. Measured with immunoSEQ multiplex PCR; TCRdb has only the in-frame clones, and not every one. The sample consists of around 120,000 clones, roughly a sixth of them appearing once. This clone turned up a few times. Its cognate antigen is unknown. Sequenced material: central memory CD4+ T cells from blood. The sequence was collected from a man in his late teens or twenties with type 1 diabetes.

The CDR3 DNA follows: TGTGCCAGCAGTGAACAGGGAGGCCAGCCCCAGCATTTT. Amino acids: CASSEQGGQPQHF. The chain links TRBV2 to TRBJ1-5; the D gene is possibly TRBD1 (5 bases). V was clipped by 2 bases and J by 7 bases, with 9 bases between them. The CDR3 is made up of 13 amino acids. Germline lookup yields CDR1 SNHLY and CDR2 FYNNEI.